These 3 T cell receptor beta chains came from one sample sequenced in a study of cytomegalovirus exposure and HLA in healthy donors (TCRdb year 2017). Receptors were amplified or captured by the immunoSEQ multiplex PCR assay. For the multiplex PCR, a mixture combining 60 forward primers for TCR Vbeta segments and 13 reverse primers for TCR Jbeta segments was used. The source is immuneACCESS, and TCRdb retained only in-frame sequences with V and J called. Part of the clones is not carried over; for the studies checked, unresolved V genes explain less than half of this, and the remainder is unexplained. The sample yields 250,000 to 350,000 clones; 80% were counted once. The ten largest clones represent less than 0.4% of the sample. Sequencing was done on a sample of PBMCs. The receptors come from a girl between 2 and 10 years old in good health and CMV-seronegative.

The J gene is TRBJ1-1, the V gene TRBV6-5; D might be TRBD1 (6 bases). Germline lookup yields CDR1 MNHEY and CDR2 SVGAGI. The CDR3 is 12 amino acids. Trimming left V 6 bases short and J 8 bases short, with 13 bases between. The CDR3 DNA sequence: TGTGCCAGCAGCCCTGGACAGCTCGAAGCTTTCTTT. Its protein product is CASSPGQLEAFF.

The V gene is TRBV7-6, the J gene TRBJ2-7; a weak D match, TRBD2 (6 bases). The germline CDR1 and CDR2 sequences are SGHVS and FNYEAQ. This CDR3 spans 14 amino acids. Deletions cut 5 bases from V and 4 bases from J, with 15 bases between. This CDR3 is CASSPRLVRYEQYF. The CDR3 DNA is TGTGCCAGCAGCCCGCGACTAGTCCGGTACGAGCAGTACTTC. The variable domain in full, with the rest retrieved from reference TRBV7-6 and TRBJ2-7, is GAGVSQSPRYKVTKRGQDVALRCDPISGHVSLYWYRQALGQGPEFLTYFNYEAQQDKSGLPNDRFSAERPEGSISTLTIQRTEQRDSAMYRCASSPRLVRYEQYFGPGTRLTVT.

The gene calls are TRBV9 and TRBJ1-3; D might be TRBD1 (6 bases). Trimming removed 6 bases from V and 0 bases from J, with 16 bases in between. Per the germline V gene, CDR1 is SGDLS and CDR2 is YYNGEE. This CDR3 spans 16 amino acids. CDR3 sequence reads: CASTLGGGISGNTIYF. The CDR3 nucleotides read TGTGCCAGCACCCTAGGGGGGGGTATCTCTGGAAACACCATATATTTT.